This TCR beta chain appears in the sequencing data of a study of OX40 agonist ivuxolimab in advanced cancers. Study summary: Partial responses were observed in three patients, of whom one had hepatocellular carcinoma and two had cutaneous melanoma.

Generated by immunoSEQ multiplex PCR, the TCRdb table keeps only in-frame clones and is missing some. Here the sample spans about 100,000 clones, roughly 90% being singletons. Germline loops: CDR1 WSHSY, CDR2 SAAADI. This CDR3 region has 16 residues. V was trimmed by 2 bases and J by 7 bases, leaving 17 bases between them. The TCR was taken from an adult with an advanced solid tumor such as melanoma, head and neck, liver or kidney cancer. Sequences were derived from CD4+ or CD8+ T cells sorted from blood, sampled in a trial of the OX40 agonist ivuxolimab. The chain couples TRBV10-2 to TRBJ1-4; TRBD1 might be the D (6 bases). The CDR3 sequence is CASSEMGTSDGEKLFF. DNA of the CDR3: TGCGCCAGCAGTGAGATGGGGACATCCGACGGTGAAAAACTGTTTTTT.